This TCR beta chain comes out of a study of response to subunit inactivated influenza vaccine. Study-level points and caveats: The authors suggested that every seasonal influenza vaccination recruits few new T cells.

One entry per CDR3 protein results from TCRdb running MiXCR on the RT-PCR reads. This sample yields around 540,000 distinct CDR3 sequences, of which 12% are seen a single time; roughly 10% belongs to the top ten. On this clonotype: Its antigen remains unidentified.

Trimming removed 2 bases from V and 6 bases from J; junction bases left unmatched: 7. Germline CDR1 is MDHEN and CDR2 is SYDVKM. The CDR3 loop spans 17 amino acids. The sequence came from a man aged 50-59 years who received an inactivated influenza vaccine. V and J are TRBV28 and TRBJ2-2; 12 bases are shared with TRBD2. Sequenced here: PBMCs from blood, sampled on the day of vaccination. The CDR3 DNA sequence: TGTGCCAGCAGTTTACTAGGACTAGCGGGGCCCCCCGGGGAGCTGTTTTTT. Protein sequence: CASSLLGLAGPPGELFF.